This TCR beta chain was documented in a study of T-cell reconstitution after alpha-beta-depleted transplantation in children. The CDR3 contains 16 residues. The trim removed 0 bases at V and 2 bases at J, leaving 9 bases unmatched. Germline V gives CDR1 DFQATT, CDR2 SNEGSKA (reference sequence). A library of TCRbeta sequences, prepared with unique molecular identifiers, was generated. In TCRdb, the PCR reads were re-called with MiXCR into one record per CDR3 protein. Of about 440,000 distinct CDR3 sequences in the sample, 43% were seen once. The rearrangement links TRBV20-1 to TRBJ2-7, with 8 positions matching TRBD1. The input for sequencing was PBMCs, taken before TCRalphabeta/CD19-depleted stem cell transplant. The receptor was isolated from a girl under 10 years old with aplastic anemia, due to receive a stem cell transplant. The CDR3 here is CSARDPGQGATYEQYF. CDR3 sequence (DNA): TGCAGTGCTAGAGATCCCGGACAGGGTGCGACCTACGAGCAGTACTTC.